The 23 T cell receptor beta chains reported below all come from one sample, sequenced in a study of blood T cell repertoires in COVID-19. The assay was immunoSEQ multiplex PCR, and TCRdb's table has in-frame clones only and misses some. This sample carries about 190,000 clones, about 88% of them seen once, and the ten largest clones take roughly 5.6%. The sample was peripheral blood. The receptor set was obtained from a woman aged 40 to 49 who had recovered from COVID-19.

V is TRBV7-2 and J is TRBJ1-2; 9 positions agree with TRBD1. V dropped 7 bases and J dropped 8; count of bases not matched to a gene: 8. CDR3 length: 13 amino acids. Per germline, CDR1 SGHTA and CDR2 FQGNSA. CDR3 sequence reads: CASTLDRGEGYTF. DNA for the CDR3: TGTGCCAGCACCTTGGACAGGGGAGAAGGCTACACCTTC. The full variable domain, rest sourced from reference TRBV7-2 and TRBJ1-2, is GAGVSQSPSNKVTEKGKDVELRCDPISGHTALYWYRQSLGQGLEFLIYFQGNSAPDKSGLPSDRFSAERTGGSVSTLTIQRTQQEDSAVYLCASTLDRGEGYTFGSGTRLTVV.

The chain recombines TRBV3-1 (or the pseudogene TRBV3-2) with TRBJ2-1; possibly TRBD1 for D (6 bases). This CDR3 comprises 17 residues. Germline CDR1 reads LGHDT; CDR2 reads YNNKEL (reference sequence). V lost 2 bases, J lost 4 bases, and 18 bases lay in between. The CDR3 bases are TGTGCCAGCAGCCAACATACAGGGACCGCCTTTTACAATGAGCAGTTCTTC. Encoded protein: CASSQHTGTAFYNEQFF.

CDR3 amino acids: CASSSVSSIQYF. CDR3 nucleotide sequence: TGTGCCAGCAGTTCAGTTTCTAGCATCCAGTACTTC. This rearrangement joins TRBV6-5 to TRBJ2-5; D might be TRBD2 (5 bases). With 4 bases removed from V and 10 bases from J, the gap between germline ends came to 13 bases. CDR1 MNHEY and CDR2 SVGAGI come from the germline V gene. CDR3 length: 12 amino acids.

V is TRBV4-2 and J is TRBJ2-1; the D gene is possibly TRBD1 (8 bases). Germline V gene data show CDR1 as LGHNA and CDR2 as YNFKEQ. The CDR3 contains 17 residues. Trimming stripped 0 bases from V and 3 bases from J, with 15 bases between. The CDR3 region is CASSQDTGGGYYNEQFF. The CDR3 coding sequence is TGTGCCAGCAGCCAAGACACAGGGGGGGGCTACTACAATGAGCAGTTCTTC.

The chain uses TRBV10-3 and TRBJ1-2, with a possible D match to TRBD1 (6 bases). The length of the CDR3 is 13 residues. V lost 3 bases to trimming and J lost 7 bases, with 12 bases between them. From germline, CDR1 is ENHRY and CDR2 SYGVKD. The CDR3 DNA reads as TGTGCCATCAGTGATACAGGGCCTTCTGGCTACACCTTC. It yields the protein CAISDTGPSGYTF.

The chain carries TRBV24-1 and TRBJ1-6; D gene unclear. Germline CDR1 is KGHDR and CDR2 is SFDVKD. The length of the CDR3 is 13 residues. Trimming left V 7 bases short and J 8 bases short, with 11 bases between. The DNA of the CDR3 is TGTGCCACCAGCCCCAGGAGGGATTCACCCCTCCACTTT. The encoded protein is CATSPRRDSPLHF.

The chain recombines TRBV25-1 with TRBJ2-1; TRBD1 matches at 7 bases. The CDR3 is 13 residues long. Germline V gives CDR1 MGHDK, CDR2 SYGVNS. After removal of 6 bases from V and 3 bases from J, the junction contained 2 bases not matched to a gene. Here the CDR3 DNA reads TGTGCCAGCAGGGGACAGTACTACAATGAGCAGTTCTTC. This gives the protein CASRGQYYNEQFF.

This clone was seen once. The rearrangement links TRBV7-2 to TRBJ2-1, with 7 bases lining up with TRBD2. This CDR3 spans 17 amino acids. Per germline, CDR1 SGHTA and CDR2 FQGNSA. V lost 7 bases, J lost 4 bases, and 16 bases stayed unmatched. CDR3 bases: TGTGCCAGCACCTCGACCCTAGGCGGGGGTTCTTACAATGAGCAGTTCTTC. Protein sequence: CASTSTLGGGSYNEQFF.

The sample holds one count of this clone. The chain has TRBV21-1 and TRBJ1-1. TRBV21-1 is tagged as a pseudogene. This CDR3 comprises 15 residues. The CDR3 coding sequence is TGTGCCAGCAGCAAACCCCTCCGCGCGGGCCTGGGAGCTTTCTTT. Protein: CASSKPLRAGLGAFF.

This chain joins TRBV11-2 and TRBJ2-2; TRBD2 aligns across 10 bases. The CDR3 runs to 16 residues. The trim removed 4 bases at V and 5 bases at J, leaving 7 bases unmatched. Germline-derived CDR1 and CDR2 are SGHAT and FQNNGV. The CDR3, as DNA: TGTGCCAGCAGCTCGAGCGGGAGGGCCGGGACCGGGGAGCTGTTTTTT. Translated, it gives CASSSSGRAGTGELFF.

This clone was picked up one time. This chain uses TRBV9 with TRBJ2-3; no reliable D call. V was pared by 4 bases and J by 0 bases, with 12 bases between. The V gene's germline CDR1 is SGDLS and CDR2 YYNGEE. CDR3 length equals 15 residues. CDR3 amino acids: CASSLVPQSTDTQYF. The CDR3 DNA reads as TGTGCCAGCAGCCTCGTCCCGCAGAGCACAGATACGCAGTATTTT.

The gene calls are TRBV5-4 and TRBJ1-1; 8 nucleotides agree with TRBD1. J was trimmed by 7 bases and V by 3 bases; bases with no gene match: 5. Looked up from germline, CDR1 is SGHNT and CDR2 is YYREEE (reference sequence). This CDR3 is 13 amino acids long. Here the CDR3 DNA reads TGTGCCAGCAGCTCCGGGACAGGCGATGAAGCTTTCTTT. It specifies CASSSGTGDEAFF.

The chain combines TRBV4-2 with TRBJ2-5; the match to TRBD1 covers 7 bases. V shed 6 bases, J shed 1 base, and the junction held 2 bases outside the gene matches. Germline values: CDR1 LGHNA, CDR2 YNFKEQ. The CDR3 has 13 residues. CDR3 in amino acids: CASRQGTQETQYF. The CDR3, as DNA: TGTGCCAGCAGACAGGGGACCCAAGAGACCCAGTACTTC.

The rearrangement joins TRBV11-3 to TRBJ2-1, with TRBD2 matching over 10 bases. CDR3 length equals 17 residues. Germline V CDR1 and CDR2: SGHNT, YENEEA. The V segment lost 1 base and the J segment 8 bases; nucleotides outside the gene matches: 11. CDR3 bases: TGTGCCAGCAGCTTAGTTAGTGTACTAGCGGGATCGGATGAGCAGTTCTTC. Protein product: CASSLVSVLAGSDEQFF.

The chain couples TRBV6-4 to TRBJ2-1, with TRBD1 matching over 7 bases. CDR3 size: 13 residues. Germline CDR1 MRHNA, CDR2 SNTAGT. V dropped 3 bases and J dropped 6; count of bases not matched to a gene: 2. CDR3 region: CASSEQGVNEQFF. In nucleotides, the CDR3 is TGTGCCAGCAGTGAGCAGGGGGTCAATGAGCAGTTCTTC.

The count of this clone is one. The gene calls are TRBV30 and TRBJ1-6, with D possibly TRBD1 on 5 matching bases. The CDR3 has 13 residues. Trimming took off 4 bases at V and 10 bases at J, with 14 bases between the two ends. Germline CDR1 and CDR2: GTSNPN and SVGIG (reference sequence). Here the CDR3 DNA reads TGTGCCTGGACGACAGCAAACCCATCACCCCTCCACTTT. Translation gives CAWTTANPSPLHF.

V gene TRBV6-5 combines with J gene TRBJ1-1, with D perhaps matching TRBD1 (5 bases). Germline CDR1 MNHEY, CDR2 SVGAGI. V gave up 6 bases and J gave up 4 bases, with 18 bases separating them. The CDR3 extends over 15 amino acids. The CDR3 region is CASRGGSTGGTEAFF. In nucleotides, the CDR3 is TGTGCCAGCAGGGGGGGGAGCACCGGAGGCACTGAAGCTTTCTTT.

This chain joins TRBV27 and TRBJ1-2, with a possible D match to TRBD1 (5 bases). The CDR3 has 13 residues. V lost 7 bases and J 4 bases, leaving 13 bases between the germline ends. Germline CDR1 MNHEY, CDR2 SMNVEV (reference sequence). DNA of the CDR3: TGTGCCAGCACCCTCGGGGGGGGCTATGGCTACACCTTC. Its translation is CASTLGGGYGYTF.

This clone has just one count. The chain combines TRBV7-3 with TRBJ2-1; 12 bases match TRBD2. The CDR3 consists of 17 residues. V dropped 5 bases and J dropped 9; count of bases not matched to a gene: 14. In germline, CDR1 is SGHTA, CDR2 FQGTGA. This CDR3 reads CASSAQTSGGGRGEQFF. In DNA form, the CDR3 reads TGTGCCAGCAGCGCCCAGACTAGCGGGGGAGGGCGTGGTGAGCAGTTCTTC.

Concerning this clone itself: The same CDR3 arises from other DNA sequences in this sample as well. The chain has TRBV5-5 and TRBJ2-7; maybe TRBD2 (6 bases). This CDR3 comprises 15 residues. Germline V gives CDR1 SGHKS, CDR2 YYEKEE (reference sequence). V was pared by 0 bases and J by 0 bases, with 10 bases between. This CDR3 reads CASSLAFGSSYEQYF. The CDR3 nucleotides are TGTGCCAGCAGCTTGGCATTCGGGAGCTCCTACGAGCAGTACTTC.

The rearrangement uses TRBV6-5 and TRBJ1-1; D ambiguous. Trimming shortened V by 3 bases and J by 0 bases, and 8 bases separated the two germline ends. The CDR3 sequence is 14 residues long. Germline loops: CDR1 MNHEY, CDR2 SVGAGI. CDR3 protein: CASSYVALNTEAFF. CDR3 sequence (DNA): TGTGCCAGCAGTTATGTAGCGTTGAACACTGAAGCTTTCTTT.

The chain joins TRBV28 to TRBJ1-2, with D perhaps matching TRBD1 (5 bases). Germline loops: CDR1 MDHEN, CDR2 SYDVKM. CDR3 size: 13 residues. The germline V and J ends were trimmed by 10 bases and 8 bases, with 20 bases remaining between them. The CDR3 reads CATSLSGFEGYTF. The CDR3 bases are TGTGCCACGAGTCTTTCAGGGTTCGAGGGCTACACCTTC.

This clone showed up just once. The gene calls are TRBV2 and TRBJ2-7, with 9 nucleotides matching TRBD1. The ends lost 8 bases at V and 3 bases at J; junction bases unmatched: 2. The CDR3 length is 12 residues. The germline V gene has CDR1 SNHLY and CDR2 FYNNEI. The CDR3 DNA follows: TGTGCCAGCGGGACAGGGTACTACGAGCAGTACTTC. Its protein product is CASGTGYYEQYF.